This T cell receptor (beta chain) was identified in a study of blood T cell repertoires in COVID-19. Whole-study context: COVID-19 samples, acute and convalescent, were from the United States, Italy and Spain. T cells, B-cell-depleted T cells, or PBMCs provided the cDNA or gDNA that served as material.

Original handling: How many nucleated cells were present was estimated from reference gene primer amplification. TCRdb's table, derived via immunoSEQ multiplex PCR, lists solely in-frame clones and lacks some. V and J calls and clone size follow that table, whereas D and trimming were derived from the DNA. Among about 240,000 clones listed, roughly nine tenths were seen once. The sequence came from a man in his 60s with acute or convalescent COVID-19. Sequenced sample: peripheral blood.

This chain's CDR3 is CASSFSISPGNTIYF. CDR3 DNA sequence: TGCGCCAGCAGCTTCAGTATCTCCCCGGGAAACACCATATATTTT. The chain combines TRBV5-1 with TRBJ1-3; D gene uncertain. The germline CDR1 and CDR2 sequences are SGHRS and YFSETQ. The V gene lost 2 bases and the J gene lost 4 bases, with 13 bases spanning the gap. CDR3 length equals 15 residues.